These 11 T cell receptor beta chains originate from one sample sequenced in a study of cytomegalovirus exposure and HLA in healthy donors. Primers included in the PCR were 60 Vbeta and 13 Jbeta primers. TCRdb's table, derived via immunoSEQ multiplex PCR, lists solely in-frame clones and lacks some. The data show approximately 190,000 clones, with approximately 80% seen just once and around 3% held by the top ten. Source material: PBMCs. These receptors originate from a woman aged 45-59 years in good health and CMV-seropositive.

CDR3 amino acids: CSATGANQPQHF. CDR3 DNA: TGCAGCGCTACAGGGGCTAATCAGCCCCAGCATTTT. V and J are TRBV29-1 and TRBJ1-5; 7 bases fit TRBD1. Germline lookup yields CDR1 SQVTM and CDR2 ANQGSEA. V shed 7 bases and J 4 bases; nucleotides not matched to a gene: 4. CDR3 length: 12 amino acids.

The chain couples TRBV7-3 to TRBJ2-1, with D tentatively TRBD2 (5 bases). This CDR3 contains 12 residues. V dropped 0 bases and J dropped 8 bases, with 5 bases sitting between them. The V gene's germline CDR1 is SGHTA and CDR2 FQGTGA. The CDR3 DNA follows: TGTGCCAGCAGCTTAACCGGGGATGAGCAGTTCTTC. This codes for CASSLTGDEQFF.

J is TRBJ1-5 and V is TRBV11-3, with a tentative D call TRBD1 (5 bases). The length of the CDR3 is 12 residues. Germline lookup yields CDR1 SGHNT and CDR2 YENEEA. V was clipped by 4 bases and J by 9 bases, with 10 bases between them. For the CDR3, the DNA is TGTGCCAGCAGCTGGGGCTACGGGCCCCAGCATTTT. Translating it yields CASSWGYGPQHF.

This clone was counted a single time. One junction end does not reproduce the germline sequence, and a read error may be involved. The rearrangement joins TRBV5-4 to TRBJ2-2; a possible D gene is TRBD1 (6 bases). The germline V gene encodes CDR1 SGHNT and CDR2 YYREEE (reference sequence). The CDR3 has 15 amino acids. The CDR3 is CAGSLPGANTGELFF. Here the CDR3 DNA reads TGTGCCGGCAGCTTACCAGGGGCAAACACCGGGGAGCTGTTTTTT.

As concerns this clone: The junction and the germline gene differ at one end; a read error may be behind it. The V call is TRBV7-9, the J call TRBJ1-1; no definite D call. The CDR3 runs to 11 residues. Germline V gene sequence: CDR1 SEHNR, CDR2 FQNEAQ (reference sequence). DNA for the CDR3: TGTTCCAGCAGCTTAGACGGGGAAGCTTTCTTT. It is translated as CSSSLDGEAFF.

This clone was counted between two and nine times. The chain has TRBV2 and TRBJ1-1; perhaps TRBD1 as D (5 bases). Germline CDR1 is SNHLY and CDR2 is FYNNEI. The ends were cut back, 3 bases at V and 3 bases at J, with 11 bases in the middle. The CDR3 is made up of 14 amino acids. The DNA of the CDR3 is TGTGCCAGCAGTGATGATCCAGGGTACACTGAAGCTTTCTTT. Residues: CASSDDPGYTEAFF.

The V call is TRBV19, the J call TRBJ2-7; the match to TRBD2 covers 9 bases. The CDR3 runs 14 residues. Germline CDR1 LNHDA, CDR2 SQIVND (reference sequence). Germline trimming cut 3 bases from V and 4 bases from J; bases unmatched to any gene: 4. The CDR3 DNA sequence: TGTGCCAGTAGTATCGGGCGGGGGGGGTACGAGCAGTACTTC. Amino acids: CASSIGRGGYEQYF.

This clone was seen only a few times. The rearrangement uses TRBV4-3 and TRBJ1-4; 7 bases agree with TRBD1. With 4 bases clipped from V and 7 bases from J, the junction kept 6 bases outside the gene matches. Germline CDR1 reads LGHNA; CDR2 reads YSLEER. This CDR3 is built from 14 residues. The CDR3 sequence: CASSLGWDSEKLFF. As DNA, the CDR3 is TGCGCCAGCAGCCTGGGATGGGACAGTGAAAAACTGTTTTTT.

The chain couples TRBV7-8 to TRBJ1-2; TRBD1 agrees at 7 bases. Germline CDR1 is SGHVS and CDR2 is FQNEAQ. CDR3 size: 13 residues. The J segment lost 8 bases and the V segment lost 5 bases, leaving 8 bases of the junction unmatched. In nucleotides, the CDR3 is TGTGCCAGCAGCGAGGGACAGCAAAGGGGCTACACCTTC. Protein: CASSEGQQRGYTF.

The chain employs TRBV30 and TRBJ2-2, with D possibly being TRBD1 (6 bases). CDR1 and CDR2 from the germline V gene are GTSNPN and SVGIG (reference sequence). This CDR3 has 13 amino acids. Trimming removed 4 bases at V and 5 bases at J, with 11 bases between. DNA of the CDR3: TGTGCCTGGAAAGGGGGTCCTACCGGGGAGCTGTTTTTT. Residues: CAWKGGPTGELFF. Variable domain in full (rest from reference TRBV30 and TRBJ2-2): SQTIHQWPATLVQPVGSPLSLECTVEGTSNPNLYWYRQAAGRGLQLLFYSVGIGQISSEVPQNLSASRPQDRQFILSSKKLLLSDSGFYLCAWKGGPTGELFFGEGSRLTVL.

CDR3: CASSVSGGGYNEQFF. As DNA, the CDR3 is TGTGCCAGCAGCGTCAGCGGGGGAGGGTACAATGAGCAGTTCTTC. The chain links TRBV9 to TRBJ2-1, with 8 bases that match TRBD2. The CDR3 is 15 residues long. V lost 2 bases to trimming and J lost 4 bases; unmatched junction nucleotides: 5. Germline loops: CDR1 SGDLS, CDR2 YYNGEE.